The next 5 T cell receptor beta chains were all read from a single sample in a study of identical twins. TCRdb processed the 5' RACE reads anew with MiXCR; each CDR3 protein has one entry. The data contain some 1,600,000 distinct CDR3 sequences, around 29% of them singletons. The sequencing input was cord blood. Receptor source: a newborn girl in good health.

This clonotype showed up just a few times. V usage is TRBV27 and J usage is TRBJ2-4; 8 nucleotides line up with TRBD2. V lost 6 bases to trimming and J lost 0 bases; unmatched junction nucleotides: 4. The CDR3 has 15 amino acids. Germline V gene sequence: CDR1 MNHEY, CDR2 SMNVEV (reference sequence). Written as DNA, the CDR3 is TGTGCCAGCAGGCCCGGGGGGGTAGCCAAAAACATTCAGTACTTC. Its protein is CASRPGGVAKNIQYF.

This clonotype came up many times. The CDR3, as DNA: TGTGCCAGCAGCCAAGGAGGACAGTTGAACACTGAAGCTTTCTTT. Translated: CASSQGGQLNTEAFF. The V and J genes are TRBV4-2 and TRBJ1-1; the D gene is possibly TRBD1 (6 bases). Germline loops: CDR1 LGHNA, CDR2 YNFKEQ. This CDR3 comprises 15 residues. The ends were cut back, 1 base at V and 0 bases at J, with 9 bases in the middle.

The J gene is TRBJ1-6, the V gene TRBV20-1; tentatively, D is TRBD1 (5 bases). This CDR3 has 13 residues. Per germline, CDR1 DFQATT and CDR2 SNEGSKA (reference sequence). Trimming left V 3 bases short and J 6 bases short, with 9 bases between. CDR3 in DNA: TGCAGTGCTAGGGGGGAGAGTAATTCACCCCTCCACTTT. This gives the protein CSARGESNSPLHF.

This clonotype was observed a few times. The chain is built from TRBV10-3 and TRBJ2-7; D is undetermined. Looked up from germline, CDR1 is ENHRY and CDR2 is SYGVKD. The V end was cut by 6 bases, the J end by 3 bases, with 3 bases between. The CDR3 runs 10 residues. DNA for the CDR3: TGTGCCATCAGGTACTACGAGCAGTACTTC. As protein: CAIRYYEQYF.

The chain recombines TRBV7-2 with TRBJ1-1; D is unclear. CDR3 length: 16 residues. With 1 base removed from V and 1 base from J, the gap between germline ends came to 13 bases. From germline, CDR1 is SGHTA and CDR2 FQGNSA. The CDR3 coding sequence is TGTGCCAGCAGCTTAGTGCGATTACTCGGGAACACTGAAGCTTTCTTT. It specifies CASSLVRLLGNTEAFF.